The source of this T cell receptor (beta chain) is a study of T cell responses to AZD1222 COVID-19 vaccine. Across the whole study: Pooled together were second doses at about 4 or about 12 weeks.

In regard to this clone: Antigen specificity is unknown.

Overall study findings and caveats: Mostly white British, mostly female donors; authors suggested clonal diversity may be underestimated. Seropositivity was recorded at baseline in only 6 or 7 AZD1222 recipients.

The CDR3 totals 16 residues. The germline V and J ends were trimmed by 4 bases and 5 bases, with 21 bases remaining between them. Germline lookup yields CDR1 SEHNR and CDR2 FQNEAQ (reference sequence). Assay used: immunoSEQ multiplex PCR; TCRdb lists only in-frame clones, some missing. The sample consists of roughly 140,000 clones, approximately 90% of them appearing once. The sequence was obtained from an adult in good health. This rearrangement joins TRBV7-9 to TRBJ2-7, with a weak D call TRBD2 (6 bases). The source was peripheral blood, collected on day 0 of AZD1222 vaccination. The CDR3 loop reads CASSSGGTSIPDEQYF. CDR3 bases: TGTGCCAGCAGCTCTGGCGGGACCTCCATCCCCGACGAGCAGTACTTC.